The clone carrying this TCR beta chain was seen more than once but under ten times. The antigen is unknown. The CDR3 consists of 15 residues. Trimming took 4 bases from V and 4 from J; bases not matched to a gene: 5. The germline CDR1 and CDR2 sequences are MNHNS and SASEGT. The sample is drawn from a study of blood T cells in healthy people across ages. Findings and limits, study-wide: Higher diversity and more naive CD4+ cells were features of long-lived donors, compared to aged donors.

A J-beta primer mix and a sample-barcoded 5' primer were used in a second PCR of roughly 6 to 11 cycles. Every molecule of cDNA carried a tag from a template-switch adaptor with 12 random nucleotides. TCRdb re-derived calls from the 5' RACE reads in MiXCR, one entry per CDR3 protein. The table shows 550,000 to 650,000 distinct CDR3 sequences, with approximately 26% occurring only once. These data were likewise used in another study, on T cells of mothers and their children. From that report: All extracted RNA went into cDNA synthesis, about 1.6 ug per 15 ul. Persistent microchimeric T cell clones were sought, and none were detected.

The chain couples TRBV6-1 to TRBJ2-1, with 9 bases lining up with TRBD1. The sequenced sample consisted of blood. This receptor was obtained from a boy younger than 10 in good health. The CDR3 sequence: CASSAGTGYYNEQFF. As DNA, the CDR3 is TGTGCCAGCAGTGCCGGGACAGGGTATTACAATGAGCAGTTCTTC.